The 15 T cell receptor beta chains given below trace back to one sample, sequenced in a study of cytomegalovirus exposure and HLA in healthy donors. PCR primers comprised 60 Vbeta and 13 Jbeta primers. Profiling relied on immunoSEQ multiplex PCR, and the TCRdb table lists in-frame clones only, not all of them. The sample lists about 130,000 clones, 83% seen once, with over 15% in the top ten. Sequences were obtained from PBMCs. These TCRs come from a man younger than 35 in good health and CMV-seropositive.

This CDR3 reads CASTKDSYGYTF. The CDR3 DNA reads TGTGCCAGCACAAAGGACAGCTATGGCTACACCTTC. The chain links TRBV6-6 to TRBJ1-2; TRBD1 might be the D (6 bases). This CDR3 spans 12 amino acids. Germline V gene sequence: CDR1 MNHNY, CDR2 SVGAGI (reference sequence). Trimming left V 7 bases short and J 4 bases short, with 10 bases between.

The chain has TRBV25-1 and TRBJ2-2; TRBD1 agrees at 9 bases. CDR3 length: 14 residues. J was trimmed by 3 bases and V by 4 bases; bases with no gene match: 0. Germline CDR1 MGHDK, CDR2 SYGVNS. The CDR3 nucleotides are TGTGCCAGCAGTGGACAGGGGGACACCGGGGAGCTGTTTTTT. Protein: CASSGQGDTGELFF.

The chain links TRBV12-5 to TRBJ1-3; D unresolved. The CDR3 length is 14 residues. Germline CDR1 and CDR2: LGHNT and FRNRAP. V lost 5 bases to trimming and J lost 2 bases, with 10 bases between them. CDR3 DNA sequence: TGTGCTAGTGGTCCTTCGGGAGCTGGAAACACCATATATTTT. Translating gives CASGPSGAGNTIYF.

The V gene is TRBV6-5, the J gene TRBJ2-7; D perhaps matches TRBD2 (5 bases). The V and J ends lost 2 bases and 0 bases respectively, with 8 bases between them. CDR3 length: 14 residues. Germline V gene lookup returns CDR1 MNHEY and CDR2 SVGAGI. DNA of the CDR3: TGTGCCAGCAGTTACCGGGGTGACTCCTACGAGCAGTACTTC. It yields the protein CASSYRGDSYEQYF.

The chain couples TRBV11-2 to TRBJ1-1, with TRBD1 matching over 7 bases. The CDR3 loop spans 16 amino acids. The ends lost 5 bases at V and 0 bases at J; junction bases unmatched: 9. Germline V gene lookup returns CDR1 SGHAT and CDR2 FQNNGV. DNA for the CDR3: TGTGCCAGCAGCATCACCGGGACAGCGATGAACACTGAAGCTTTCTTT. It encodes CASSITGTAMNTEAFF.

The chain couples TRBV5-1 to TRBJ2-1; 9 positions agree with TRBD2. The CDR3 totals 15 residues. V gave up 4 bases and J gave up 1 base; unmatched junction bases: 3. The germline V gene has CDR1 SGHRS and CDR2 YFSETQ. CDR3 DNA: TGCGCCAGCAGCGGTCTAGCGGGGTCCTACAATGAGCAGTTCTTC. Its translation: CASSGLAGSYNEQFF.

The genes are TRBV19 and TRBJ1-1, with a possible D match to TRBD1 (5 bases). With 1 base removed from V and 5 bases from J, the gap between germline ends came to 11 bases. Per germline, CDR1 LNHDA and CDR2 SQIVND (reference sequence). The CDR3 extends over 14 amino acids. CDR3 sequence: CASSIAQGRTEAFF. CDR3 DNA sequence: TGTGCCAGTAGTATAGCGCAGGGTCGGACTGAAGCTTTCTTT.

The genes are TRBV5-6 and TRBJ2-2, with D perhaps TRBD1 (6 bases). Germline-derived CDR1 and CDR2 are SGHDT and YYEEEE. Trimming cost V 0 bases and J 5 bases, with 14 bases left between them. The CDR3 has 16 residues. The CDR3 loop is CASSLAGHPLTGELFF. In nucleotides, the CDR3 is TGTGCCAGCAGCTTGGCGGGACATCCACTGACCGGGGAGCTGTTTTTT.

The chain combines TRBV5-4 with TRBJ1-2, with D hard to call. Germline-derived CDR1 and CDR2 are SGHNT and YYREEE (reference sequence). This CDR3 is 13 amino acids long. Trimming left V 2 bases short and J 4 bases short, with 9 bases between. The CDR3: CASSFGTAYGYTF. The CDR3 coding sequence is TGTGCCAGCAGCTTTGGAACAGCCTATGGCTACACCTTC.

The gene calls are TRBV7-8 and TRBJ1-2, with D possibly TRBD1 on 5 matching bases. CDR3 length: 15 residues. Germline CDR1 SGHVS, CDR2 FQNEAQ. The V end was cut by 7 bases, the J end by 1 base, with 16 bases between. In DNA, the CDR3 is TGTGCCAGCACCAGGGTCCCGATGCGTAACTATGGCTACACCTTC. This gives the protein CASTRVPMRNYGYTF. Variable domain in full (rest from reference TRBV7-8 and TRBJ1-2): GAGVSQSPRYKVAKRGQDVALRCDPISGHVSLFWYQQALGQGPEFLTYFQNEAQLDKSGLPSDRFFAERPEGSVSTLKIQRTQQEDSAVYLCASTRVPMRNYGYTFGSGTRLTVV.

The chain joins TRBV9 to TRBJ2-2; D perhaps matches TRBD2 (7 bases). There are 17 residues in the CDR3. The germline V gene encodes CDR1 SGDLS and CDR2 YYNGEE. Trimming took 0 bases from V and 5 from J, leaving 17 bases between them. CDR3 protein: CASSVEVGGRLTGELFF. DNA for the CDR3: TGTGCCAGCAGCGTAGAGGTGGGGGGGCGACTAACCGGGGAGCTGTTTTTT. The whole variable domain, remainder taken from reference TRBV9 and TRBJ2-2, is DSGVTQTPKHLITATGQRVTLRCSPRSGDLSVYWYQQSLDQGLQFLIQYYNGEERAKGNILERFSAQQFPDLHSELNLSSLELGDSALYFCASSVEVGGRLTGELFFGEGSRLTVL.

As regards this clone: Other DNA sequences in the same sample also yield this CDR3. The chain recombines TRBV10-3 with TRBJ1-6; TRBD1 might be the D (6 bases). There are 15 residues in the CDR3. Trimming took 2 bases from V and 7 from J, leaving 12 bases between them. CDR1 and CDR2 (germline): ENHRY, SYGVKD. The DNA for the CDR3 is TGTGCCATCAGTGAGCTGGGGCAGGGGAATTCACCCCTCCACTTT. Translating it yields CAISELGQGNSPLHF.

The chain employs TRBV6-6 and TRBJ1-2; D call uncertain. Germline V gives CDR1 MNHNY, CDR2 SVGAGI (reference sequence). V lost 7 bases and J 8 bases, leaving 17 bases between the germline ends. The CDR3 is made up of 13 amino acids. This chain's CDR3 is CASTPMGIGGYTF. The CDR3 coding sequence is TGTGCCAGCACCCCAATGGGCATTGGGGGCTACACCTTC.

The chain employs TRBV19 and TRBJ2-7, with D perhaps matching TRBD1 (6 bases). The CDR3 totals 14 residues. Trimming removed 2 bases from V and 5 bases from J, with 13 bases in between. The germline CDR1 and CDR2 sequences are LNHDA and SQIVND (reference sequence). CDR3 loop: CASSISTGWNEQYF. The CDR3 DNA reads as TGTGCCAGTAGTATATCTACAGGGTGGAACGAGCAGTACTTC. The full variable domain, its missing parts supplied by reference TRBV19 and TRBJ2-7, is DGGITQSPKYLFRKEGQNVTLSCEQNLNHDAMYWYRQDPGQGLRLIYYSQIVNDFQKGDIAEGYSVSREKKESFPLTVTSAQKNPTAFYLCASSISTGWNEQYFGPGTRLTVT.

The V call is TRBV19, the J call TRBJ1-2, with D unresolved. V was cut by 7 bases and J by 2 bases, with 20 bases left in between. The germline V gene encodes CDR1 LNHDA and CDR2 SQIVND (reference sequence). The CDR3 is made up of 16 amino acids. The CDR3 reads CASTETPGQANYGYTF. The CDR3 coding sequence is TGTGCCAGTACCGAAACCCCCGGCCAGGCCAACTATGGCTACACCTTC.